The 10 T cell receptor beta chains in this list originate from one sample, sequenced in a study of blood T cell repertoires in COVID-19 (dated by TCRdb to 2018 to 2021). The protocol used for the library was the immunoSEQ multiplex PCR assay. What TCRdb holds here is the immuneACCESS table cut down to in-frame rearrangements. Part of the clones is not present; checked against another copy, under half of the missing clones reflect an unresolved V gene, and the others are unexplained. Present in this sample are about 89,000 clones, approximately 80% of which were seen just once. Approximately 21% of the sample goes to the ten largest clones. Specimen: peripheral blood. These receptors were obtained from a woman older than 75 with acute or convalescent COVID-19.

The rearrangement joins TRBV19 to TRBJ1-2; D is perhaps TRBD1 (6 bases). Germline lookup yields CDR1 LNHDA and CDR2 SQIVND (reference sequence). CDR3 length: 15 residues. Between the trimmed V and J ends, which lost 8 bases and 4 bases, there was a span of 20 bases. The CDR3 DNA is TGTGCCAGTCAGAAGGCCCGACAGGCGACCTATGGCTACACCTTC. Residues: CASQKARQATYGYTF.

The rearrangement uses TRBV7-6 and TRBJ2-5; TRBD1 is a possible D gene (6 bases). The V end lost 2 bases, the J end lost 6 bases, and 19 bases lay between the germline ends. This CDR3 has 16 residues. Germline CDR1 and CDR2: SGHVS and FNYEAQ. The CDR3 region is CASSLFGRGGQKTQYF. CDR3 nucleotides: TGTGCCAGCAGCTTATTCGGCAGGGGCGGGCAAAAGACCCAGTACTTC. Supplemented by reference TRBV7-6 and TRBJ2-5, the full variable domain reads GAGVSQSPRYKVTKRGQDVALRCDPISGHVSLYWYRQALGQGPEFLTYFNYEAQQDKSGLPNDRFSAERPEGSISTLTIQRTEQRDSAMYRCASSLFGRGGQKTQYFGPGTRLLVL.

This chain connects TRBV5-1 to TRBJ2-5, with 9 positions matching TRBD1. V gave up 4 bases and J gave up 2 bases; unmatched junction bases: 27. CDR1 and CDR2 (germline): SGHRS, YFSETQ. The CDR3 has 22 amino acids. The CDR3 DNA is TGCGCCAGCAGCCCCCGGGACAGGGTTAAAACTAGGGGTGGTGGTTTACAAGAGACCCAGTACTTC. Its translation is CASSPRDRVKTRGGGLQETQYF. Together with reference TRBV5-1 and TRBJ2-5, the CDR3 gives the full variable domain: KAGVTQTPRYLIKTRGQQVTLSCSPISGHRSVSWYQQTPGQGLQFLFEYFSETQRNKGNFPGRFSGRQFSNSRSEMNVSTLELGDSALYLCASSPRDRVKTRGGGLQETQYFGPGTRLLVL.

The chain links TRBV14 to TRBJ2-1, with 11 bases fitting TRBD2. Per germline, CDR1 SGHDN and CDR2 FVKESK. This CDR3 region has 16 residues. The V gene end was trimmed by 1 base and the J gene end by 10 bases; junction bases not matched to a gene: 9. The DNA for the CDR3 is TGTGCCAGCAGCCAAGTTTGGGCTAGCGGGGGGACAGAGCAGTTCTTC. Amino acids: CASSQVWASGGTEQFF.

This clone appeared once. The rearrangement links TRBV3-1 (or the pseudogene TRBV3-2) to TRBJ2-2, with unresolved D. CDR3 size: 14 residues. With 2 bases removed from V and 2 bases from J, the gap between germline ends came to 6 bases. CDR1 is LGHDT and CDR2 is YNNKEL in the germline V gene (reference sequence). The chain's CDR3 is CASSQSINTGELFF. The DNA of the CDR3 is TGTGCCAGCAGCCAAAGCATTAACACCGGGGAGCTGTTTTTT.

The CDR3 loop reads CASSLAGGTNQETQYF. As DNA, the CDR3 is TGCGCCAGCAGCTTGGCGGGCGGGACCAACCAAGAGACCCAGTACTTC. The gene calls are TRBV5-1 and TRBJ2-5; a possible D gene is TRBD2 (6 bases). V lost 0 bases to trimming and J lost 0 bases, with 12 bases between them. Germline V lookup: CDR1 SGHRS, CDR2 YFSETQ. The length of the CDR3 is 16 residues.

This clone was seen a handful of times. This sequence joins TRBV14 and TRBJ2-5; D unresolved. Trimming pared 4 bases from V and 2 bases from J, leaving 11 bases between. The CDR3 sequence is 14 residues long. The germline CDR1 and CDR2 sequences are SGHDN and FVKESK. CDR3 nucleotide sequence: TGTGCCAGCAGCCCGAATTGGGCTCAAGAGACCCAGTACTTC. Amino acids: CASSPNWAQETQYF.

V gene TRBV18 combines with J gene TRBJ2-3; D gene unclear. V lost 6 bases and J 6 bases, leaving 19 bases between the germline ends. CDR1 is KGHSH, CDR2 LQKENI, per germline. The length of the CDR3 is 15 residues. The CDR3: CASSPTRVPGDTQYF. The CDR3 region has the DNA TGTGCCAGCTCTCCTACCCGGGTCCCCGGGGATACGCAGTATTTT.

This sequence joins TRBV19 and TRBJ1-3; D ambiguous. Per the germline V gene, CDR1 is LNHDA and CDR2 is SQIVND (reference sequence). Trimming removed 1 base from V and 0 bases from J, with 22 bases in between. The CDR3 consists of 20 residues. The CDR3 bases are TGTGCCAGTAGTATAGCCAGCGGAAGCTCAAACCGAAGCTCTGGAAACACCATATATTTT. It yields the protein CASSIASGSSNRSSGNTIYF.

A single count supports this clone. The chain joins TRBV15 to TRBJ2-1, with 7 bases fitting TRBD1. Germline V lookup: CDR1 LNHNV, CDR2 YYDKDF (reference sequence). V shed 2 bases, J shed 5 bases, and the junction held 9 bases outside the gene matches. The CDR3 runs to 16 residues. The CDR3 DNA reads as TGTGCCACCAGCAGATCAGACAGGGTATGGGACAATGAGCAGTTCTTC. Amino acid sequence: CATSRSDRVWDNEQFF.